The 20 T cell receptor beta chains below all came from one sample that was sequenced in a study of blood T cell repertoires in COVID-19. The assay was immunoSEQ multiplex PCR, and TCRdb's table has in-frame clones only and misses some. The sample records more than 200,000 clones, just under 90% being singletons. Sequencing was carried out using PBMCs or T cells enriched from blood (not recorded which). The receptors derive from a woman younger than 45 with acute COVID-19.

This sequence joins TRBV7-3 and TRBJ1-3; D possibly corresponds to TRBD1 (5 bases). Germline assignment: CDR1 SGHTA and CDR2 FQGTGA. V lost 2 bases to trimming and J lost 4 bases, with 9 bases between them. This CDR3 is built from 14 residues. CDR3 nucleotide sequence: TGTGCCAGCAGCTTAGGGGGGAAAGGAAACACCATATATTTT. Protein: CASSLGGKGNTIYF.

The chain couples TRBV5-4 to TRBJ2-3; 10 bases are shared with TRBD2. This CDR3 contains 16 residues. Germline assignment: CDR1 SGHNT and CDR2 YYREEE (reference sequence). V lost 4 bases and J lost 3; bases outside the gene matches: 8. This CDR3 is CASSPGLAEGTDTQYF. CDR3 in DNA: TGTGCCAGCAGCCCCGGACTAGCGGAGGGGACAGATACGCAGTATTTT. The complete variable domain, with remaining parts taken from reference TRBV5-4 and TRBJ2-3, reads ETGVTQSPTHLIKTRGQQVTLRCSSQSGHNTVSWYQQALGQGPQFIFQYYREEENGRGNFPPRFSGLQFPNYSSELNVNALELDDSALYLCASSPGLAEGTDTQYFGPGTRLTVL.

J is TRBJ1-6 and V is TRBV19; the match to TRBD1 covers 7 bases. The CDR3 has 16 residues. The V gene end was trimmed by 7 bases and the J gene end by 1 base; junction bases not matched to a gene: 7. The germline gives CDR1 LNHDA, CDR2 SQIVND (reference sequence). The CDR3 spells CASKQGGVSYNSPLHF. The CDR3 coding sequence is TGTGCCAGTAAGCAGGGGGGTGTATCCTATAATTCACCCCTCCACTTT.

The rearrangement joins TRBV11-2 to TRBJ2-3; 12 nucleotides match TRBD2. Germline V gene sequence: CDR1 SGHAT, CDR2 FQNNGV. With V trimmed by 2 bases and J by 9 bases, 9 bases remained unmatched. This CDR3 region has 16 residues. The CDR3, as DNA: TGTGCCAGCAGCTTAAATCGTCTAGCGGGGGGGGGCACGCAGTATTTT. This translates into CASSLNRLAGGGTQYF.

The chain joins TRBV28 to TRBJ1-4; D perhaps matches TRBD1 (5 bases). Trimming left V 6 bases short and J 7 bases short, with 15 bases between. In germline, CDR1 is MDHEN, CDR2 SYDVKM. This CDR3 has 14 amino acids. CDR3 residues: CASSLLGRVEKLFF. In nucleotides, the CDR3 is TGTGCCAGCAGCCTCCTGGGCAGGGTTGAAAAACTGTTTTTT. Full variable domain (missing parts from reference TRBV28 and TRBJ1-4): DVKVTQSSRYLVKRTGEKVFLECVQDMDHENMFWYRQDPGLGLRLIYFSYDVKMKEKGDIPEGYSVSREKKERFSLILESASTNQTSMYLCASSLLGRVEKLFFGSGTQLSVL.

This chain joins TRBV30 and TRBJ2-1; D not certain. The CDR3 runs to 13 residues. Germline-derived CDR1 and CDR2 are GTSNPN and SVGIG (reference sequence). V lost 7 bases to trimming and J lost 0 bases, with 10 bases between them. This CDR3 is CASSDTSYNEQFF. In DNA, the CDR3 is TGTGCCTCTTCTGACACCTCCTACAATGAGCAGTTCTTC.

The gene calls are TRBV5-4 and TRBJ2-5; 7 positions match TRBD1. Unmatched junction bases numbered 8, after V lost 7 bases and J lost 2 bases. Germline lookup yields CDR1 SGHNT and CDR2 YYREEE (reference sequence). The CDR3 contains 14 residues. Here the CDR3 DNA reads TGTGCCAGCGCGCGGACAGGCCTTCAAGAGACCCAGTACTTC. Amino acid sequence: CASARTGLQETQYF.

The V call is TRBV6-4, the J call TRBJ2-7; TRBD1 matches at 7 bases. Germline V gives CDR1 MRHNA, CDR2 SNTAGT. Trimming took 3 bases from V and 4 from J; bases not matched to a gene: 6. This CDR3 has 14 residues. In DNA, the CDR3 is TGTGCCAGCAGTGAGACAGGGACCTCTTACGAGCAGTACTTC. Translating it yields CASSETGTSYEQYF.

This rearrangement joins TRBV28 to TRBJ1-5, with a weak D call TRBD1 (5 bases). V was shortened by 2 bases and J by 2 bases, with 16 bases between the two germline ends. CDR1 is MDHEN and CDR2 is SYDVKM in the germline V gene. CDR3 length: 17 residues. The CDR3 DNA follows: TGTGCCAGCAGTTTAGGGGCAGGGAAAGTTGGCAATCAGCCCCAGCATTTT. Residues: CASSLGAGKVGNQPQHF. Supplemented by reference TRBV28 and TRBJ1-5, the full variable domain reads DVKVTQSSRYLVKRTGEKVFLECVQDMDHENMFWYRQDPGLGLRLIYFSYDVKMKEKGDIPEGYSVSREKKERFSLILESASTNQTSMYLCASSLGAGKVGNQPQHFGDGTRLSIL.

The rearrangement uses TRBV5-6 and TRBJ2-7; a possible D gene is TRBD2 (6 bases). Per the germline V gene, CDR1 is SGHDT and CDR2 is YYEEEE. The CDR3 is 11 residues long. V was pared by 5 bases and J by 10 bases, with 13 bases between. The DNA for the CDR3 is TGTGCCAGCAGTTCGGGACTTCCCCAGTACTTC. This codes for CASSSGLPQYF.

The V gene is TRBV7-2, the J gene TRBJ2-5; tentative D call: TRBD2 (5 bases). This CDR3 has 16 residues. The V end was cut by 5 bases, the J end by 2 bases, with 18 bases between. Germline CDR1 SGHTA, CDR2 FQGNSA. The CDR3 sequence is CASSVPGRRGQETQYF. The CDR3 DNA follows: TGTGCCAGCAGCGTACCGGGCCGCAGAGGGCAAGAGACCCAGTACTTC. The full variable domain, rest sourced from reference TRBV7-2 and TRBJ2-5, is GAGVSQSPSNKVTEKGKDVELRCDPISGHTALYWYRQSLGQGLEFLIYFQGNSAPDKSGLPSDRFSAERTGGSVSTLTIQRTQQEDSAVYLCASSVPGRRGQETQYFGPGTRLLVL.

V gene TRBV6-2 or TRBV6-3 combines with J gene TRBJ1-1; TRBD1 aligns across 8 bases. Per the germline V gene, CDR1 is MNHEY and CDR2 is SVGEGT. The CDR3 is made up of 14 amino acids. With V trimmed by 2 bases and J by 6 bases, 5 bases remained unmatched. CDR3: CASSYSQGAAEAFF. CDR3 nucleotides: TGTGCCAGCAGTTACAGCCAGGGGGCCGCTGAAGCTTTCTTT.

The rearrangement joins TRBV4-1 to TRBJ1-5; the match to TRBD1 covers 10 bases. The germline V gene has CDR1 MGHRA and CDR2 YSYEKL. V gave up 2 bases and J gave up 4 bases; unmatched junction bases: 2. This CDR3 is 15 amino acids long. CDR3 bases: TGCGCCAGCAGCCAATCGGGACAGGGGAATCAGCCCCAGCATTTT. Protein sequence: CASSQSGQGNQPQHF.

A single count supports this clone. V gene TRBV19 combines with J gene TRBJ1-1; D may be TRBD1 (5 bases). The CDR3 has 12 amino acids. Looked up from germline, CDR1 is LNHDA and CDR2 is SQIVND (reference sequence). V was clipped by 5 bases and J by 6 bases, with 10 bases between them. The CDR3 sequence is CASSSGFSEAFF. As DNA, the CDR3 is TGTGCCAGTAGTTCAGGGTTCTCTGAAGCTTTCTTT. Complete variable domain (other parts from reference TRBV19 and TRBJ1-1): DGGITQSPKYLFRKEGQNVTLSCEQNLNHDAMYWYRQDPGQGLRLIYYSQIVNDFQKGDIAEGYSVSREKKESFPLTVTSAQKNPTAFYLCASSSGFSEAFFGQGTRLTVV.

The chain has TRBV15 and TRBJ2-5; D possibly corresponds to TRBD2 (7 bases). V dropped 2 bases and J dropped 5 bases, with 15 bases sitting between them. Germline V lookup: CDR1 LNHNV, CDR2 YYDKDF (reference sequence). The CDR3 is 15 residues long. In nucleotides, the CDR3 is TGTGCCACCAGCAGAATACAGGGAGCGGGGGAGACCCAGTACTTC. Translated, it gives CATSRIQGAGETQYF.

V usage is TRBV19 and J usage is TRBJ1-1, with D tentatively TRBD1 (5 bases). CDR1 and CDR2 (germline): LNHDA, SQIVND (reference sequence). Trimming cost V 4 bases and J 1 base, with 25 bases left between them. This CDR3 contains 19 residues. The CDR3 is CASSTSPGQGLFSNTEAFF. CDR3 in DNA: TGTGCCAGTAGTACGTCGCCAGGCCAGGGTCTATTTTCGAACACTGAAGCTTTCTTT. The full variable domain, its missing parts supplied by reference TRBV19 and TRBJ1-1, is DGGITQSPKYLFRKEGQNVTLSCEQNLNHDAMYWYRQDPGQGLRLIYYSQIVNDFQKGDIAEGYSVSREKKESFPLTVTSAQKNPTAFYLCASSTSPGQGLFSNTEAFFGQGTRLTVV.

The chain couples TRBV2 to TRBJ1-1, with TRBD1 identical over 8 bases. Trimming at V came to 7 bases and at J to 1 base, leaving 5 bases not matched to a gene. The CDR3 length is 14 residues. CDR1 SNHLY and CDR2 FYNNEI come from the germline V gene. The CDR3 DNA is TGTGCCAGCATGGGACAGGCAGGGAACACTGAAGCTTTCTTT. It codes for CASMGQAGNTEAFF.

Here the CDR3 DNA reads TGTGCCAGCAGCCCCGGATTTGCGGGACAGGGGGCTACTGAAGCTTTCTTT. Its translation is CASSPGFAGQGATEAFF. The V gene is TRBV3-1 (or the pseudogene TRBV3-2), the J gene TRBJ1-1; 12 nucleotides match TRBD1. The germline V gene encodes CDR1 LGHDT and CDR2 YNNKEL (reference sequence). The CDR3 covers 17 residues. The V gene end was trimmed by 4 bases and the J gene end by 5 bases; junction bases not matched to a gene: 11.

J is TRBJ2-1 and V is TRBV11-2; a possible D gene is TRBD1 (7 bases). The germline V gene has CDR1 SGHAT and CDR2 FQNNGV. The CDR3 contains 12 residues. Trimming pared 5 bases from V and 9 bases from J, leaving 11 bases between. Written as DNA, the CDR3 is TGTGCCAGCAGCCCCAGGGGGGCTGAGCAGTTCTTC. It encodes CASSPRGAEQFF.

The genes are TRBV9 and TRBJ1-3; 10 nucleotides agree with TRBD1. Germline CDR1 is SGDLS and CDR2 is YYNGEE. The V and J ends lost 4 bases and 8 bases, in that order; junction bases with no gene match: 6. The CDR3 extends over 14 amino acids. CDR3 bases: TGTGCCAGCAGCCCCGGCGGACAGGGGGACACCATATATTTT. Protein: CASSPGGQGDTIYF.